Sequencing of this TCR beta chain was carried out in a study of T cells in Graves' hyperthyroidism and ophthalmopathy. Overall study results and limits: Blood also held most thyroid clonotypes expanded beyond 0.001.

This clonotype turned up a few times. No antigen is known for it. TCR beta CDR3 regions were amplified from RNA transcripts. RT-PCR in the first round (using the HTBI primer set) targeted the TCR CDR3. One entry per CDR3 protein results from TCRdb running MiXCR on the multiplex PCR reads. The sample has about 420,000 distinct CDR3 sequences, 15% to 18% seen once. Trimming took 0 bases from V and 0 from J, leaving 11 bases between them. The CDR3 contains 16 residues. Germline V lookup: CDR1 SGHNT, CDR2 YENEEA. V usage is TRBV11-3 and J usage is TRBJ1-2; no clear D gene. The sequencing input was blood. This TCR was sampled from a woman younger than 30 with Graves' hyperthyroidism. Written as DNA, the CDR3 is TGTGCCAGCAGCTTAGATGGGTCCAGGTCTAACTATGGCTACACCTTC. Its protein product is CASSLDGSRSNYGYTF.